The 24 T cell receptor beta chains below all came from one sample that was sequenced in a study of cytomegalovirus exposure and HLA in healthy donors. The PCR ran on 60 Vbeta and 13 Jbeta primers. Only in-frame clones appear in the TCRdb table, and some are missing; sequencing was by immunoSEQ multiplex PCR. The repertoire holds around 150,000 clones, with about 85% as singletons. The specimen was PBMCs. Receptor source: a man younger than 35 in good health and CMV-seronegative.

By its share, this clone is medium-sized. The chain couples TRBV27 to TRBJ1-3; D may be TRBD1 (6 bases). Per germline, CDR1 MNHEY and CDR2 SMNVEV (reference sequence). The ends were cut back, 5 bases at V and 10 bases at J, with 15 bases in the middle. The CDR3 is 13 amino acids. The CDR3 reads CASSTHREKTIYF. CDR3 bases: TGTGCCAGCAGTACCCACAGGGAAAAGACCATATATTTT.

The gene calls are TRBV6-5 and TRBJ2-2; no firm D call. CDR1 and CDR2 (germline): MNHEY, SVGAGI. V lost 8 bases and J 0 bases, leaving 4 bases between the germline ends. This CDR3 contains 12 residues. CDR3 sequence: CASRANTGELFF. The DNA of the CDR3 is TGTGCCAGCCGGGCGAACACCGGGGAGCTGTTTTTT.

The V and J genes are TRBV19 and TRBJ1-1; D is perhaps TRBD1 (6 bases). The germline gives CDR1 LNHDA, CDR2 SQIVND (reference sequence). This CDR3 has 15 amino acids. V lost 8 bases and J lost 0, with 16 bases in between. CDR3 in DNA: TGTGCCAGTGGGGGCCCTACACCTTTGAACACTGAAGCTTTCTTT. Translated: CASGGPTPLNTEAFF.

In nucleotides, the CDR3 is TGTGCCAGCAGTGACGCGACAGGGCCCTACGAGCAGTACTTC. Its translation is CASSDATGPYEQYF. The chain couples TRBV2 to TRBJ2-7, with TRBD1 matching over 7 bases. V lost 3 bases to trimming and J lost 2 bases; unmatched junction nucleotides: 4. In germline, CDR1 is SNHLY, CDR2 FYNNEI. The length of the CDR3 is 14 residues.

This chain joins TRBV7-9 and TRBJ2-5; D uncertain. The germline gives CDR1 SEHNR, CDR2 FQNEAQ (reference sequence). The CDR3 is made up of 14 amino acids. Trimming stripped 2 bases from V and 5 bases from J, with 12 bases between. The CDR3 DNA sequence: TGTGCCAGCAGCTTAAATTCCGGCAGGGAGACCCAGTACTTC. This gives the protein CASSLNSGRETQYF.

The rearrangement links TRBV4-1 to TRBJ2-3; TRBD2 is a possible D gene (6 bases). The V gene's germline CDR1 is MGHRA and CDR2 YSYEKL. The germline V and J ends were trimmed by 3 bases and 1 base, with 11 bases remaining between them. The CDR3 consists of 15 residues. The CDR3 is CASSHTSGRTDTQYF. In DNA, the CDR3 is TGCGCCAGCAGCCATACGAGCGGGCGCACAGATACGCAGTATTTT.

This clone was observed a single time. Other nucleotide sequences in the sample specify the same CDR3. This sequence joins TRBV5-1 and TRBJ2-7, with 7 positions matching TRBD1. CDR3 length: 14 residues. V lost 0 bases to trimming and J lost 2 bases; unmatched junction nucleotides: 2. Germline V gene sequence: CDR1 SGHRS, CDR2 YFSETQ. DNA for the CDR3: TGCGCCAGCAGCTTGGGGGACAGCACCTACGAGCAGTACTTC. Translation: CASSLGDSTYEQYF. The complete variable domain, with remaining parts taken from reference TRBV5-1 and TRBJ2-7, reads KAGVTQTPRYLIKTRGQQVTLSCSPISGHRSVSWYQQTPGQGLQFLFEYFSETQRNKGNFPGRFSGRQFSNSRSEMNVSTLELGDSALYLCASSLGDSTYEQYFGPGTRLTVT.

The gene calls are TRBV6-1 and TRBJ2-5; 9 nucleotides agree with TRBD1. CDR1 and CDR2 (germline): MNHNS, SASEGT. The CDR3 has 12 amino acids. V lost 5 bases and J lost 9; bases outside the gene matches: 4. CDR3 DNA sequence: TGTGCCAGCAGTATCCGGGACAGGGCCCAGTACTTC. This translates into CASSIRDRAQYF.

The genes are TRBV2 and TRBJ2-1, with D possibly TRBD2 on 6 matching bases. The CDR3 contains 15 residues. Germline-derived CDR1 and CDR2 are SNHLY and FYNNEI. Trimming left V 2 bases short and J 2 bases short, with 10 bases between. This chain's CDR3 is CASSEREPTYNEQFF. The CDR3 DNA reads as TGTGCCAGCAGTGAACGGGAGCCCACCTACAATGAGCAGTTCTTC.

Concerning this clone: At one of its ends the junction is not consistent with the germline gene, which may arise from a read error. This sequence joins TRBV7-9 and TRBJ2-2, with a tentative D call TRBD2 (5 bases). Germline CDR1 and CDR2: SEHNR and FQNEAQ (reference sequence). The CDR3 is 13 residues long. The CDR3 region has the DNA TGTGCCAACAGCTTATCGGAGGCCGGGGAGCTGTTTTTT. Amino acid sequence: CANSLSEAGELFF.

The chain couples TRBV28 to TRBJ1-2; a weak D match, TRBD1 (5 bases). CDR3 length equals 15 residues. V was shortened by 4 bases and J by 5 bases, with 17 bases between the two germline ends. The germline gives CDR1 MDHEN, CDR2 SYDVKM. The CDR3 is CASSSGSGGWYGYTF. The CDR3 DNA reads as TGTGCCAGCAGTTCGGGCTCGGGGGGGTGGTATGGCTACACCTTC.

The CDR3 DNA is TGTGCCAGCAGCGTAGACCCGTACGGGAGGGAGGCAGATACGCAGTATTTT. It translates to CASSVDPYGREADTQYF. V gene TRBV9 combines with J gene TRBJ2-3; 8 bases fit TRBD2. J gave up 4 bases and V 0 bases, and 10 bases lay outside the gene matches. The CDR3 spans 17 residues. The germline V gene encodes CDR1 SGDLS and CDR2 YYNGEE.

The J gene is TRBJ2-7, the V gene TRBV14; weak D call: TRBD2 (6 bases). This CDR3 region has 13 residues. Trimming shortened V by 4 bases and J by 11 bases, and 18 bases separated the two germline ends. Germline CDR1 and CDR2: SGHDN and FVKESK. This chain's CDR3 is CASSRERGGVEYF. As DNA, the CDR3 is TGTGCCAGCAGCCGGGAACGGGGAGGAGTGGAGTACTTC.

V usage is TRBV19 and J usage is TRBJ1-3; perhaps TRBD1 as D (6 bases). Germline V lookup: CDR1 LNHDA, CDR2 SQIVND (reference sequence). The CDR3 length is 12 residues. Trimming cost V 11 bases and J 4 bases, with 12 bases left between them. The CDR3 DNA is TGTGCCTCAGGGGTGCTCGGAAACACCATATATTTT. Translation: CASGVLGNTIYF.

J is TRBJ2-1 and V is TRBV28; TRBD2 agrees at 9 bases. The V and J ends lost 5 bases and 4 bases, in that order; junction bases with no gene match: 15. The V gene's germline CDR1 is MDHEN and CDR2 SYDVKM. This CDR3 spans 18 amino acids. For the CDR3, the DNA is TGTGCCAGCAGTCCCCCCCTTAGCGGGAGAAAACGTTACAATGAGCAGTTCTTC. Its translation: CASSPPLSGRKRYNEQFF.

The CDR3, as DNA: TGCAGTGCCCCAGGGGTGGGAGGCTACACCTTC. As protein: CSAPGVGGYTF. The chain couples TRBV20-1 to TRBJ1-2; a possible D gene is TRBD1 (6 bases). The V gene's germline CDR1 is DFQATT and CDR2 SNEGSKA (reference sequence). V was pared by 6 bases and J by 8 bases, with 13 bases between. CDR3 length: 11 residues.

This clone appeared a single time. The chain links TRBV27 to TRBJ1-2; 8 positions agree with TRBD1. This CDR3 contains 15 residues. CDR1 and CDR2 (germline): MNHEY, SMNVEV (reference sequence). The J segment lost 4 bases and the V segment lost 4 bases, leaving 8 bases of the junction unmatched. CDR3 region: CASSWSGGAGYGYTF. In nucleotides, the CDR3 is TGTGCCAGCAGTTGGTCAGGGGGCGCTGGCTATGGCTACACCTTC.

The rearrangement links TRBV4-1 to TRBJ2-2, with TRBD2 identical over 13 bases. CDR1 MGHRA and CDR2 YSYEKL come from the germline V gene. Trimming removed 2 bases from V and 0 bases from J; junction bases left unmatched: 6. The length of the CDR3 is 19 residues. The CDR3 DNA reads as TGCGCCAGCAGCCAACTGGGACTAGCGGGGACCCCGAACACCGGGGAGCTGTTTTTT. Translation: CASSQLGLAGTPNTGELFF.

The chain links TRBV29-1 to TRBJ1-2, with 8 positions matching TRBD1. Trimming removed 4 bases from V and 4 bases from J; junction bases left unmatched: 8. The CDR3 spans 14 residues. CDR1 and CDR2 from the germline V gene are SQVTM and ANQGSEA. CDR3: CSVAGQASSYGYTF. DNA for the CDR3: TGCAGCGTTGCGGGACAGGCGTCATCCTATGGCTACACCTTC.

This rearrangement joins TRBV7-9 to TRBJ2-1, with D possibly TRBD1 on 5 matching bases. Germline CDR1 is SEHNR and CDR2 is FQNEAQ (reference sequence). The CDR3 extends over 15 amino acids. The V gene lost 4 bases and the J gene lost 7 bases, with 17 bases spanning the gap. The CDR3 reads CASSSTGALRNEQFF. In DNA form, the CDR3 reads TGTGCCAGCAGCTCAACAGGAGCTCTTCGAAATGAGCAGTTCTTC.

As regards this clone: The junction differs from germline at one of its ends, possibly a read error. The chain joins TRBV7-9 to TRBJ2-4, with D maybe TRBD1 (7 bases). CDR1 is SEHNR and CDR2 is FQNEAQ in the germline V gene (reference sequence). The CDR3 sequence is 16 residues long. The CDR3 loop is CSSSLAQGGGENIQYF. Written as DNA, the CDR3 is TGTTCCAGCAGCTTAGCGCAGGGGGGTGGTGAAAACATTCAGTACTTC.

This chain uses TRBV7-3 with TRBJ2-1; 7 bases agree with TRBD2. From germline, CDR1 is SGHTA and CDR2 FQGTGA. V gave up 2 bases and J gave up 7 bases; unmatched junction bases: 8. The CDR3 is 15 amino acids. The CDR3 nucleotides are TGTGCCAGCAGCTTAGTAGCGGGCCCTGGAAATGAGCAGTTCTTC. Its translation is CASSLVAGPGNEQFF.

This clone was recorded only once. J is TRBJ1-2 and V is TRBV9; 11 bases fit TRBD1. The CDR3 has 14 residues. Germline CDR1 is SGDLS and CDR2 is YYNGEE. The J segment lost 3 bases and the V segment lost 4 bases, leaving 2 bases of the junction unmatched. CDR3 sequence: CASSQGQGDYGYTF. Here the CDR3 DNA reads TGTGCCAGCAGCCAGGGACAGGGGGACTATGGCTACACCTTC.

This clone appeared a few times. The chain links TRBV29-1 to TRBJ1-1; no clear D gene. Germline lookup yields CDR1 SQVTM and CDR2 ANQGSEA. Trimming removed 5 bases at V and 1 base at J, with 8 bases between. There are 12 residues in the CDR3. The CDR3: CSVSRWNTEAFF. The DNA of the CDR3 is TGCAGCGTTTCCAGGTGGAACACTGAAGCTTTCTTT. The full variable domain, in which reference TRBV29-1 and TRBJ1-1 provide the parts outside the CDR3, is SAVISQKPSRDICQRGTSLTIQCQVDSQVTMMFWYRQQPGQSLTLIATANQGSEATYESGFVIDKFPISRPNLTFSTLTVSNMSPEDSSIYLCSVSRWNTEAFFGQGTRLTVV.